A selection of T cell receptor beta chains follows, all from one sample in a study of breast tumors, draining lymph nodes, adjacent tissues. TCRdb analysed the multiplex PCR reads with MiXCR anew, one entry per CDR3 protein. The table records some 130,000 distinct CDR3 sequences, just under 20% of them present only once. The sequencing sample was made of axillary lymph node tissue. These receptor sequences come from a female donor with breast cancer. Some clones in this sample may be carry-over from other donors' samples. Each CDR3 is given with its conserved first and last residue. Fields, in order: CDR3 DNA, CDR3 protein, V gene, J gene, clone size, D gene, CDR3 length. A D gene is named only where the DNA matches it firmly. A clone size is listed for some rows: how often the clone was seen (once, few, many), or a class if it is expanded.

CDR3nt: TGTGCCAGCAGCCAAGATTCGGCAAAGAACTATGGCTACACCTTC
CDR3aa: CASSQDSAKNYGYTF
v_gene: TRBV4-2
j_gene: TRBJ1-2
abundance: few
d_gene: .
len: 15

CDR3nt: TGTGCCAGTAAACCCCTTGGGGAAAACATTCAGTACTTC
CDR3aa: CASKPLGENIQYF
v_gene: TRBV19
j_gene: TRBJ2-4
abundance: .
d_gene: .
len: 13

CDR3nt: TGTGCCAGCAGAGCTTCGACAGGGGGGAACCAGCCCCAGCATTTT
CDR3aa: CASRASTGGNQPQHF
v_gene: TRBV2
j_gene: TRBJ1-5
abundance: many
d_gene: TRBD1
len: 15

CDR3nt: TGTGCCAGCAGTTTGGTGCCCCAGGGTCGGCCCCAGCATTTT
CDR3aa: CASSLVPQGRPQHF
v_gene: TRBV28
j_gene: TRBJ1-5
abundance: .
d_gene: .
len: 14

CDR3nt: TGTGCCAGCAGTCGCGGGAGCGGCACAGATACGCAGTATTTT
CDR3aa: CASSRGSGTDTQYF
v_gene: TRBV6-4
j_gene: TRBJ2-3
abundance: few
d_gene: TRBD2
len: 14

CDR3nt: TGTGCCAGCAGCATTCGAGATTCACCCCTCCACTTT
CDR3aa: CASSIRDSPLHF
v_gene: TRBV7-9
j_gene: TRBJ1-6
abundance: many
d_gene: .
len: 12

CDR3nt: TGCGCCAGCAGTCGGGACAAGGGTCCTTCAGATACGCAGTATTTT
CDR3aa: CASSRDKGPSDTQYF
v_gene: TRBV5-1
j_gene: TRBJ2-3
abundance: many
d_gene: .
len: 15

CDR3nt: TGCAGTGCAAGCACAGGAGACCAATCCCAAGGGACCCAGTACTTC
CDR3aa: CSASTGDQSQGTQYF
v_gene: TRBV20-1
j_gene: TRBJ2-5
abundance: .
d_gene: .
len: 15

CDR3nt: TGTGCCAGCAGCTTGGCCAGGCAGACCAGCCAAGAGACCCAGTACTTC
CDR3aa: CASSLARQTSQETQYF
v_gene: TRBV5-4
j_gene: TRBJ2-5
abundance: many
d_gene: .
len: 16

CDR3nt: TGTGCCACCAGCAGAGGACTAGCGGGAGGGGGGAATGAGCAGTTCTTC
CDR3aa: CATSRGLAGGGNEQFF
v_gene: TRBV15
j_gene: TRBJ2-1
abundance: many
d_gene: TRBD2
len: 16

CDR3nt: TGTGCCAGCACTATTGGACGCCTCCTCAACCCCTACGAGCAGTACTTC
CDR3aa: CASTIGRLLNPYEQYF
v_gene: TRBV19
j_gene: TRBJ2-7
abundance: many
d_gene: .
len: 16

CDR3nt: TGTGCCAGCAGCCCGAGTAGCAATAACTATGGCTACACCTTC
CDR3aa: CASSPSSNNYGYTF
v_gene: TRBV13
j_gene: TRBJ1-2
abundance: many
d_gene: .
len: 14

CDR3nt: TGTGCCAGCAGTTACTGGACAGGCGCCAATCAGCCCCAGCATTTT
CDR3aa: CASSYWTGANQPQHF
v_gene: TRBV6-2/TRBV6-3
j_gene: TRBJ1-5
abundance: .
d_gene: TRBD1
len: 15

CDR3nt: TGTGCCAGCAGCTTGGGGACTAGCGGGAGCGGTGAGCAGTTCTTC
CDR3aa: CASSLGTSGSGEQFF
v_gene: TRBV5-5
j_gene: TRBJ2-1
abundance: .
d_gene: TRBD2
len: 15

CDR3nt: TGCGCCAGCAGCTTCGGGGGGTCCTACGAGCAGTACTTC
CDR3aa: CASSFGGSYEQYF
v_gene: TRBV5-1
j_gene: TRBJ2-7
abundance: many
d_gene: TRBD2
len: 13

CDR3nt: TGTGCCATCAGTGAACCGGAACTAGGTGAGACCCAGTACTTC
CDR3aa: CAISEPELGETQYF
v_gene: TRBV10-3
j_gene: TRBJ2-5
abundance: .
d_gene: .
len: 14

CDR3nt: TGTGCCAGCAGTGAACGACGGGGGGTCCCGTTCTCTGGGGCCAACGTCCTGACTTTC
CDR3aa: CASSERRGVPFSGANVLTF
v_gene: TRBV6-6
j_gene: TRBJ2-6
abundance: .
d_gene: TRBD2
len: 19

CDR3nt: TGTGCCAGCAGTCGGGGACTCCAGGAGCAGTACTTC
CDR3aa: CASSRGLQEQYF
v_gene: TRBV6-6
j_gene: TRBJ2-7
abundance: many
d_gene: .
len: 12

CDR3nt: TGCGCCAGCCGTAGCGGGAGGGGAACAGATACGCAGTATTTT
CDR3aa: CASRSGRGTDTQYF
v_gene: TRBV5-1
j_gene: TRBJ2-3
abundance: many
d_gene: TRBD2
len: 14

CDR3nt: TGTGCCAGCAGCGCGAACGACAGGGATCATAATGAAAAACTGTTTTTT
CDR3aa: CASSANDRDHNEKLFF
v_gene: TRBV9
j_gene: TRBJ1-4
abundance: few
d_gene: TRBD1
len: 16

CDR3nt: TGTGCCAGCAGCTTAACCTCCGGGGAGCTGTTTTTT
CDR3aa: CASSLTSGELFF
v_gene: TRBV7-3
j_gene: TRBJ2-2
abundance: many
d_gene: .
len: 12

CDR3nt: TGCAGTGCTCCTATCCCCGGCCACTACAATGAGCAGTTCTTC
CDR3aa: CSAPIPGHYNEQFF
v_gene: TRBV20-1
j_gene: TRBJ2-1
abundance: many
d_gene: .
len: 14

CDR3nt: TGCGCCAGCGGTTTGGGGGCCGCCGGGGAGCTGTTTTTT
CDR3aa: CASGLGAAGELFF
v_gene: TRBV5-1
j_gene: TRBJ2-2
abundance: .
d_gene: .
len: 13

CDR3nt: TGCAGTGCTAGACATCCGGGAAATCTCCAAGAGACCCAGTACTTC
CDR3aa: CSARHPGNLQETQYF
v_gene: TRBV20-1
j_gene: TRBJ2-5
abundance: many
d_gene: .
len: 15

CDR3nt: TGTGCCAGCAGTTGGACAGGGTCGGGACAGACCCAGTACTTC
CDR3aa: CASSWTGSGQTQYF
v_gene: TRBV6-2/TRBV6-3
j_gene: TRBJ2-5
abundance: many
d_gene: TRBD1
len: 14

CDR3nt: TGCAGTGCTAGTGCGGGGTTGTATGGCTACACCTTC
CDR3aa: CSASAGLYGYTF
v_gene: TRBV20-1
j_gene: TRBJ1-2
abundance: many
d_gene: .
len: 12

CDR3nt: TGTGCCAGCAGCTTGGCCCCGAAACCTAATACAAATGAAAAACTGTTTTTT
CDR3aa: CASSLAPKPNTNEKLFF
v_gene: TRBV5-4
j_gene: TRBJ1-4
abundance: few
d_gene: .
len: 17

CDR3nt: TGTGCCAGCAGCTTAGATGGACTAGCTCTCAATGAGCAGTTCTTC
CDR3aa: CASSLDGLALNEQFF
v_gene: TRBV11-2
j_gene: TRBJ2-1
abundance: .
d_gene: TRBD2
len: 15

CDR3nt: TGTGCCAGCTCTTCGTCAGGTCAGCCCCAGCATTTT
CDR3aa: CASSSSGQPQHF
v_gene: TRBV6-5
j_gene: TRBJ1-5
abundance: many
d_gene: .
len: 12

CDR3nt: TGTGCCAGCAGCCCCCCGGGACAGCTCTACGAGCAGTACTTC
CDR3aa: CASSPPGQLYEQYF
v_gene: TRBV14
j_gene: TRBJ2-7
abundance: many
d_gene: TRBD1
len: 14

CDR3nt: TGTGCCACCAGTGAGCCGAGCTCCTACAATGAGCAGTTCTTC
CDR3aa: CATSEPSSYNEQFF
v_gene: TRBV24-1
j_gene: TRBJ2-1
abundance: many
d_gene: .
len: 14

CDR3nt: TGCAGTGCTAGCTGGTCTGGAGGAAACACCATATATTTT
CDR3aa: CSASWSGGNTIYF
v_gene: TRBV20-1
j_gene: TRBJ1-3
abundance: many
d_gene: .
len: 13

CDR3nt: TGCGCCAGCAGCCTGGATCGGACCGGACTTGCCGGGGAGCTGTTTTTT
CDR3aa: CASSLDRTGLAGELFF
v_gene: TRBV5-1
j_gene: TRBJ2-2
abundance: .
d_gene: .
len: 16

CDR3nt: TGTGCCAGCAGTTACATTCCGGGTAATTCACCCCTCCACTTT
CDR3aa: CASSYIPGNSPLHF
v_gene: TRBV6-5
j_gene: TRBJ1-6
abundance: many
d_gene: .
len: 14

CDR3nt: TGTGCCAGCAGCTCAGGGACTCTAGGGGGGACCCAGTACTTC
CDR3aa: CASSSGTLGGTQYF
v_gene: TRBV11-1
j_gene: TRBJ2-5
abundance: many
d_gene: .
len: 14

CDR3nt: TGTGCCAGCAGTTTTAGCACCCCCAATGAGCAGTTCTTC
CDR3aa: CASSFSTPNEQFF
v_gene: TRBV27
j_gene: TRBJ2-1
abundance: .
d_gene: .
len: 13

CDR3nt: TGTGCCAGCAGCCAAGTTTATGAGGCGGGGGTTCTCGGGGAGCTGTTTTTT
CDR3aa: CASSQVYEAGVLGELFF
v_gene: TRBV4-2
j_gene: TRBJ2-2
abundance: .
d_gene: TRBD2
len: 17

CDR3nt: TGTGCCAGCAGCCCGTATAGCACAGATACGCAGTATTTT
CDR3aa: CASSPYSTDTQYF
v_gene: TRBV7-2
j_gene: TRBJ2-3
abundance: many
d_gene: .
len: 13

CDR3nt: TGCAGTGCTCAGCTAGCCTGGGAGACCCAGTACTTC
CDR3aa: CSAQLAWETQYF
v_gene: TRBV20-1
j_gene: TRBJ2-5
abundance: many
d_gene: .
len: 12

CDR3nt: TGCAGTGCTAGAGGACAGGGGGGGGTAGATACGCAGTATTTT
CDR3aa: CSARGQGGVDTQYF
v_gene: TRBV20-1
j_gene: TRBJ2-3
abundance: many
d_gene: TRBD1
len: 14

CDR3nt: TGTGCCACCGCACTTACAGGGAGGGAGACCCAGTACTTC
CDR3aa: CATALTGRETQYF
v_gene: TRBV2
j_gene: TRBJ2-5
abundance: many
d_gene: .
len: 13

CDR3nt: TGTGCCAGCAGCCCGGTGCGGGATAGGGATGAGCAGTTCTTC
CDR3aa: CASSPVRDRDEQFF
v_gene: TRBV3-1
j_gene: TRBJ2-1
abundance: many
d_gene: .
len: 14

CDR3nt: TGTGCCAGCAGGAGTGGGAGGGGGGATACGCAGTATTTT
CDR3aa: CASRSGRGDTQYF
v_gene: TRBV6-5
j_gene: TRBJ2-3
abundance: many
d_gene: .
len: 13

CDR3nt: TGCAGTGCCCCGACTAGCGGGGGCCGCAAGTCAGATACGCAGTATTTT
CDR3aa: CSAPTSGGRKSDTQYF
v_gene: TRBV20-1
j_gene: TRBJ2-3
abundance: many
d_gene: TRBD2
len: 16

CDR3nt: TGTGCCAGCTCACCACCTATTTCAGAGACCCAGTACTTC
CDR3aa: CASSPPISETQYF
v_gene: TRBV18
j_gene: TRBJ2-5
abundance: many
d_gene: .
len: 13

CDR3nt: TGCAGTGCTAAATATAGCGGGAATAATGAGCAGTTCTTC
CDR3aa: CSAKYSGNNEQFF
v_gene: TRBV20-1
j_gene: TRBJ2-1
abundance: many
d_gene: TRBD2
len: 13

CDR3nt: TGCGCCAGCAGCTTCCCCCCCTACTCGACAGGGGAAGAGACCCAGTACTTC
CDR3aa: CASSFPPYSTGEETQYF
v_gene: TRBV5-1
j_gene: TRBJ2-5
abundance: many
d_gene: TRBD1
len: 17

CDR3nt: TGTGCCGGCAGTTTTAGCGGAGGCGGCCCTAACACAGATACGCAGTATTTT
CDR3aa: CAGSFSGGGPNTDTQYF
v_gene: TRBV27
j_gene: TRBJ2-3
abundance: .
d_gene: .
len: 17

CDR3nt: TGCGCCAGCAGTGAGTCGGGCAAAGAGACCCAGTACTTC
CDR3aa: CASSESGKETQYF
v_gene: TRBV10-1
j_gene: TRBJ2-5
abundance: many
d_gene: .
len: 13

CDR3nt: TGCGCCAGCAGCCAGCGGACAGGGGTAGATACGCAGTATTTT
CDR3aa: CASSQRTGVDTQYF
v_gene: TRBV4-1
j_gene: TRBJ2-3
abundance: many
d_gene: TRBD1
len: 14

CDR3nt: TGTGCCAGCAGTTTTCGAGGAGCGAACACCGGGGAGCTGTTTTTT
CDR3aa: CASSFRGANTGELFF
v_gene: TRBV12-3/TRBV12-4
j_gene: TRBJ2-2
abundance: many
d_gene: .
len: 15

CDR3nt: TGTGCCAGCAGCTTGGGGGGGCAGGGGGCTTCCTACGAGCAGTACTTC
CDR3aa: CASSLGGQGASYEQYF
v_gene: TRBV5-4
j_gene: TRBJ2-7
abundance: many
d_gene: TRBD1
len: 16

CDR3nt: TGCAGTGCTACAACAGGGTTTGCAGATACGCAGTATTTT
CDR3aa: CSATTGFADTQYF
v_gene: TRBV20-1
j_gene: TRBJ2-3
abundance: many
d_gene: .
len: 13

CDR3nt: TGTGCCAGTAGCCGACAGAACGACAATGAGCAGTTCTTC
CDR3aa: CASSRQNDNEQFF
v_gene: TRBV19
j_gene: TRBJ2-1
abundance: many
d_gene: .
len: 13

CDR3nt: TGTGCCAGCAGCCAAACAGGGGCTAGGCAGCCCCAGCATTTT
CDR3aa: CASSQTGARQPQHF
v_gene: TRBV7-9
j_gene: TRBJ1-5
abundance: many
d_gene: TRBD1
len: 14

CDR3nt: TGTGCCAGCAGCGGGACAGGGGGCTGGTACGAGCAGTACTTC
CDR3aa: CASSGTGGWYEQYF
v_gene: TRBV9
j_gene: TRBJ2-7
abundance: many
d_gene: TRBD1
len: 14

CDR3nt: TGTGCCAGCAGCCAAGCCCTCACAGATACGCAGTATTTT
CDR3aa: CASSQALTDTQYF
v_gene: TRBV3-1
j_gene: TRBJ2-3
abundance: many
d_gene: .
len: 13

CDR3nt: TGCAGTGCTTCCAGCGCGACTAGCGGGAGTTATCTCTCCTACGAGCAGTACTTC
CDR3aa: CSASSATSGSYLSYEQYF
v_gene: TRBV20-1
j_gene: TRBJ2-7
abundance: many
d_gene: TRBD2
len: 18

CDR3nt: TGTGCCAGCAGCTTAGAACTAGCGGTCTCCTACAATGAGCAGTTCTTC
CDR3aa: CASSLELAVSYNEQFF
v_gene: TRBV7-2
j_gene: TRBJ2-1
abundance: many
d_gene: TRBD2
len: 16